The 26 T cell receptor beta chains presented below share a single source sample, sequenced in a study of cytomegalovirus exposure and HLA in healthy donors. The PCR was carried out with 60 Vbeta primers and 13 Jbeta primers. Clones were sequenced by immunoSEQ multiplex PCR, and TCRdb holds only the in-frame ones, with some missing. The data contain some 200,000 clones, around four fifths of them singletons. Material for sequencing was PBMCs. The receptors here all came from a female donor in good health and CMV-seronegative.

The V gene is TRBV18, the J gene TRBJ1-2; the D gene is possibly TRBD1 (6 bases). V lost 2 bases, J lost 2 bases, and 9 bases lay in between. Germline V gene sequence: CDR1 KGHSH, CDR2 LQKENI. This CDR3 region has 14 residues. The CDR3 coding sequence is TGTGCCAGCTCACCAAACAGGGAAAACTATGGCTACACCTTC. Translated: CASSPNRENYGYTF.

The V call is TRBV2, the J call TRBJ2-7, with TRBD1 matching over 10 bases. Germline assignment: CDR1 SNHLY and CDR2 FYNNEI. The CDR3 is 15 residues long. With 3 bases clipped from V and 2 bases from J, the junction kept 4 bases outside the gene matches. Here the CDR3 reads CASSDGGQGTYEQYF. DNA for the CDR3: TGTGCCAGCAGTGACGGGGGACAGGGGACCTACGAGCAGTACTTC.

V gene TRBV10-1 combines with J gene TRBJ2-2; D uncertain. V lost 10 bases to trimming and J lost 3 bases, with 24 bases between them. CDR3 size: 17 residues. Germline V gene lookup returns CDR1 WNHNN and CDR2 SYGVQD (reference sequence). The CDR3 region is CAMQQPWSFLYTGELFF. The CDR3 DNA sequence: TGCGCCATGCAACAGCCCTGGTCATTTCTTTACACCGGGGAGCTGTTTTTT.

The chain uses TRBV28 and TRBJ2-7, with D possibly being TRBD1 (6 bases). Trimming took 7 bases from V and 0 from J, leaving 16 bases between them. Germline CDR1 reads MDHEN; CDR2 reads SYDVKM. The CDR3 length is 15 residues. The CDR3 here is CASTMGAAVSYEQYF. In DNA, the CDR3 is TGTGCCAGCACCATGGGGGCGGCGGTCTCCTACGAGCAGTACTTC.

The chain has TRBV9 and TRBJ1-3; a possible D gene is TRBD1 (6 bases). Trimming shortened V by 6 bases and J by 2 bases, and 9 bases separated the two germline ends. Germline V gives CDR1 SGDLS, CDR2 YYNGEE. This CDR3 contains 13 residues. The CDR3 region is CASTGGPGNTIYF. The CDR3 DNA reads TGTGCCAGCACCGGGGGGCCTGGAAACACCATATATTTT.

V and J are TRBV19 and TRBJ1-1, with 8 bases that match TRBD1. The CDR3 length is 15 residues. J was trimmed by 5 bases and V by 1 base; bases with no gene match: 6. CDR1 LNHDA and CDR2 SQIVND come from the germline V gene (reference sequence). The CDR3 reads CASSIGSGGQTEAFF. Here the CDR3 DNA reads TGTGCCAGTAGTATAGGATCAGGGGGCCAGACTGAAGCTTTCTTT. Filled out from reference TRBV19 and TRBJ1-1, the complete variable domain reads DGGITQSPKYLFRKEGQNVTLSCEQNLNHDAMYWYRQDPGQGLRLIYYSQIVNDFQKGDIAEGYSVSREKKESFPLTVTSAQKNPTAFYLCASSIGSGGQTEAFFGQGTRLTVV.

The chain is built from TRBV27 and TRBJ2-5, with D tentatively TRBD1 (6 bases). The CDR3 sequence is 14 residues long. The V gene lost 2 bases and the J gene lost 5 bases, with 12 bases spanning the gap. CDR1 is MNHEY and CDR2 is SMNVEV in the germline V gene (reference sequence). The CDR3 is CASSLDWGRETQYF. The CDR3 bases are TGTGCCAGCAGTTTAGACTGGGGGCGGGAGACCCAGTACTTC.

The chain carries TRBV7-9 and TRBJ2-5; D is perhaps TRBD1 (5 bases). The J call may be faulty, since TRBJ2-7 better matches the DNA end. Per germline, CDR1 SEHNR and CDR2 FQNEAQ (reference sequence). The CDR3 extends over 17 amino acids. The CDR3 DNA reads as TGTGCCAGCAGCTTAGGGCTGCAGGCTCAGGGCTTCTACGAGCAGTACTTC. Encoded protein: CASSLGLQAQGFYEQYF.

V gene TRBV5-1 combines with J gene TRBJ1-1, with 8 nucleotides matching TRBD1. With V trimmed by 6 bases and J by 3 bases, 10 bases remained unmatched. CDR1 is SGHRS and CDR2 is YFSETQ in the germline V gene. The CDR3 is 15 amino acids. The chain's CDR3 is CASTTGGRIDTEAFF. Written as DNA, the CDR3 is TGCGCCAGCACTACAGGGGGAAGGATAGACACTGAAGCTTTCTTT.

The chain employs TRBV29-1 and TRBJ2-7; a possible D gene is TRBD1 (5 bases). CDR3 length: 13 residues. Per the germline V gene, CDR1 is SQVTM and CDR2 is ANQGSEA. V lost 0 bases and J lost 6, with 12 bases in between. CDR3 protein: CSVEDPLGAEQYF. DNA for the CDR3: TGCAGCGTTGAAGATCCACTTGGGGCCGAGCAGTACTTC.

The chain has TRBV19 and TRBJ1-1, with D maybe TRBD1 (6 bases). Germline V CDR1 and CDR2: LNHDA, SQIVND (reference sequence). The V gene lost 6 bases and the J gene lost 0 bases, with 14 bases spanning the gap. CDR3 size: 15 residues. This chain's CDR3 is CASRWGQGMNTEAFF. The CDR3 DNA reads TGTGCCAGTAGATGGGGGCAGGGGATGAACACTGAAGCTTTCTTT.

The chain couples TRBV6-6 to TRBJ1-5, with D possibly matching TRBD1 (5 bases). V was clipped by 2 bases and J by 10 bases, with 6 bases between them. Germline CDR1 and CDR2: MNHNY and SVGAGI (reference sequence). The CDR3 extends over 11 amino acids. The CDR3 DNA is TGTGCCAGCAGTTACCAGGGCCCCCAGCATTTT. Translated: CASSYQGPQHF.

The rearrangement links TRBV2 to TRBJ1-5; 10 positions match TRBD1. The V gene end was trimmed by 7 bases and the J gene end by 6 bases; junction bases not matched to a gene: 12. Germline V gives CDR1 SNHLY, CDR2 FYNNEI. The CDR3 extends over 16 amino acids. The CDR3 bases are TGTGCCAGCACCGCCTCGGGGACAGGGGTAGGTCAGCCCCAGCATTTT. Its translation is CASTASGTGVGQPQHF. The full variable domain, its missing parts supplied by reference TRBV2 and TRBJ1-5, is EPEVTQTPSHQVTQMGQEVILRCVPISNHLYFYWYRQILGQKVEFLVSFYNNEISEKSEIFDDQFSVERPDGSNFTLKIRSTKLEDSAMYFCASTASGTGVGQPQHFGDGTRLSIL.

The chain couples TRBV19 to TRBJ2-1; TRBD1 matches 8 bases. The germline gives CDR1 LNHDA, CDR2 SQIVND (reference sequence). The CDR3 sequence is 13 residues long. Trimming removed 10 bases from V and 9 bases from J; junction bases left unmatched: 11. CDR3 bases: TGTGCCACAGACCGGACAGGGCGTTCTGAGCAGTTCTTC. Residues: CATDRTGRSEQFF.

Only a few counts were recorded for this clone. The V and J genes are TRBV28 and TRBJ2-3; 7 positions agree with TRBD1. Trimming removed 6 bases from V and 4 bases from J; junction bases left unmatched: 7. This CDR3 contains 14 residues. Germline CDR1 is MDHEN and CDR2 is SYDVKM. Written as DNA, the CDR3 is TGTGCCAGCAGCTCGGACAGGCTCGCAGATACGCAGTATTTT. Translation: CASSSDRLADTQYF.

The chain couples TRBV2 to TRBJ2-5, with 14 bases aligning to TRBD2. Germline V gives CDR1 SNHLY, CDR2 FYNNEI. This CDR3 contains 14 residues. Trimming cost V 4 bases and J 5 bases; bases outside gene matches: 0. CDR3 protein: CASSGLAGGETQYF. In DNA form, the CDR3 reads TGTGCCAGCAGTGGACTAGCGGGAGGGGAGACCCAGTACTTC.

The J gene is TRBJ2-2, the V gene TRBV5-1; D ambiguous. Germline CDR1 is SGHRS and CDR2 is YFSETQ. The CDR3 is 14 amino acids. V gave up 4 bases and J gave up 5 bases, with 12 bases separating them. The CDR3 loop reads CASSRTRVTGELFF. As DNA, the CDR3 is TGCGCCAGCAGCAGAACCCGGGTTACCGGGGAGCTGTTTTTT. The full variable domain, completed using reference TRBV5-1 and TRBJ2-2, is KAGVTQTPRYLIKTRGQQVTLSCSPISGHRSVSWYQQTPGQGLQFLFEYFSETQRNKGNFPGRFSGRQFSNSRSEMNVSTLELGDSALYLCASSRTRVTGELFFGEGSRLTVL.

The J gene is TRBJ2-1, the V gene TRBV2; 10 bases match TRBD2. CDR3 length equals 15 residues. J was trimmed by 7 bases and V by 4 bases; bases with no gene match: 7. Germline loops: CDR1 SNHLY, CDR2 FYNNEI. The CDR3 DNA is TGTGCCAGCAGTGTTCAACTAGCGGGAAAGAATGAGCAGTTCTTC. Translated: CASSVQLAGKNEQFF.

The chain links TRBV5-1 to TRBJ2-1, with D perhaps matching TRBD2 (7 bases). Germline V gene data show CDR1 as SGHRS and CDR2 as YFSETQ. The V and J ends lost 0 bases and 3 bases respectively, with 16 bases between them. The CDR3 is 17 residues long. CDR3 coding DNA: TGCGCCAGCAGCTTGGGTGGCGGGGGCCTCTTCTACAATGAGCAGTTCTTC. This codes for CASSLGGGGLFYNEQFF.

This clone was detected only once. The V and J genes are TRBV6-1 and TRBJ2-2; tentative D call: TRBD2 (6 bases). The germline V and J ends were trimmed by 1 base and 3 bases, with 12 bases remaining between them. CDR1 is MNHNS and CDR2 is SASEGT in the germline V gene. There are 16 residues in the CDR3. DNA of the CDR3: TGTGCCAGCAGTGAAGTATTAGCGGAGGACACCGGGGAGCTGTTTTTT. Translation gives CASSEVLAEDTGELFF.

The gene calls are TRBV5-1 and TRBJ2-5, with 7 bases fitting TRBD2. This CDR3 spans 13 amino acids. CDR1 is SGHRS, CDR2 YFSETQ, per germline. The ends lost 4 bases at V and 4 bases at J; junction bases unmatched: 4. DNA for the CDR3: TGCGCCAGCAGCGGCGGGGGAGGAGAGACCCAGTACTTC. Its protein product is CASSGGGGETQYF.

The V call is TRBV6-5, the J call TRBJ1-2, with D maybe TRBD1 (5 bases). Trimming cost V 6 bases and J 7 bases, with 15 bases left between them. Per germline, CDR1 MNHEY and CDR2 SVGAGI. This CDR3 spans 13 amino acids. The CDR3 here is CASSPKGWGGYTF. In nucleotides, the CDR3 is TGTGCCAGCAGCCCCAAGGGGTGGGGTGGCTACACCTTC.

The gene calls are TRBV4-3 and TRBJ2-7; 9 bases fit TRBD1. This CDR3 spans 16 amino acids. Germline V gene data show CDR1 as LGHNA and CDR2 as YSLEER. The junction had 10 bases not matched to a gene; V was cut back by 4 bases and J by 3 bases. This chain's CDR3 is CASSLSSRDRDYEQYF. CDR3 nucleotides: TGCGCCAGCAGCCTCTCCTCCCGGGACAGGGACTACGAGCAGTACTTC.

The chain is built from TRBV19 and TRBJ2-1; D unresolved. CDR1 is LNHDA and CDR2 is SQIVND in the germline V gene (reference sequence). The V gene lost 7 bases and the J gene lost 12 bases, with 16 bases spanning the gap. CDR3 length: 12 amino acids. The DNA for the CDR3 is TGTGCCAGTACACGAACCGGGTCTTCGCAGTTCTTC. Its protein product is CASTRTGSSQFF.

This chain links TRBV4-3 with TRBJ1-2; D uncertain. Germline V gene data show CDR1 as LGHNA and CDR2 as YSLEER. Trimming shortened V by 0 bases and J by 0 bases, and 8 bases separated the two germline ends. CDR3 length: 15 amino acids. CDR3 sequence reads: CASSQEGTSNYGYTF. CDR3 DNA sequence: TGCGCCAGCAGCCAAGAGGGCACCTCTAACTATGGCTACACCTTC.

The CDR3 DNA reads TGCGCCAGCAGTCAGACTAGCGGATTCTCCTACGAGCAGTACTTC. Amino acids: CASSQTSGFSYEQYF. The chain employs TRBV5-1 and TRBJ2-7; 9 bases match TRBD2. V lost 5 bases, J lost 0 bases, and 6 bases stayed unmatched. The germline gives CDR1 SGHRS, CDR2 YFSETQ. This CDR3 contains 15 residues.